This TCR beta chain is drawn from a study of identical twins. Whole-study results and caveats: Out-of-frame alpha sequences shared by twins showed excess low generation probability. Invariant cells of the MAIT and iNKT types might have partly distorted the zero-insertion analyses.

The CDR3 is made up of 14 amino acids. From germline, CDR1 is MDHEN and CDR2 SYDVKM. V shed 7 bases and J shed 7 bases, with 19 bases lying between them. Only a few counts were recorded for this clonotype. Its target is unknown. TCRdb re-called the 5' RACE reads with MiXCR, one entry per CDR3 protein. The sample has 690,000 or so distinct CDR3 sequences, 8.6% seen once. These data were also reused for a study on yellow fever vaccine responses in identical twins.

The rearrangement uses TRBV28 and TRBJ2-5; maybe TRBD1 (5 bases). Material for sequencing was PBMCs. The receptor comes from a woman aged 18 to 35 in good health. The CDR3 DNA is TGTGCCAGCAAACTGGGCAGGGTCTCCTCGACCCAGTACTTC. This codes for CASKLGRVSSTQYF.